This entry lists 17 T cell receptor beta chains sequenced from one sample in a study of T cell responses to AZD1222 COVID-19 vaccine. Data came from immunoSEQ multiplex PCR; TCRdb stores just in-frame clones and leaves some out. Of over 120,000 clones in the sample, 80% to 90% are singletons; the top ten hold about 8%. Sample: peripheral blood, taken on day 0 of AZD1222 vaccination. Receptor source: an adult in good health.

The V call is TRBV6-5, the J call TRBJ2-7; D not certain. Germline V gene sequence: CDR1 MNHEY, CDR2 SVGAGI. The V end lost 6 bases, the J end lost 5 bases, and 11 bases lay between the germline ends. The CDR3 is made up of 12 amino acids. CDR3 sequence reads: CASRGVVHEQYF. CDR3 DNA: TGTGCCAGCAGGGGCGTCGTCCACGAGCAGTACTTC.

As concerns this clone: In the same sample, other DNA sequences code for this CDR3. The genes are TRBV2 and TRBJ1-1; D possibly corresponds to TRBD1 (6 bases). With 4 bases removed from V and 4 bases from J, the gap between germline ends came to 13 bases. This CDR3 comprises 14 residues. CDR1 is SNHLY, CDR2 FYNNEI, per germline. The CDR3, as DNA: TGTGCCAGCAGTGTCCAGGGAGGGGGCACTGAAGCTTTCTTT. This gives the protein CASSVQGGGTEAFF. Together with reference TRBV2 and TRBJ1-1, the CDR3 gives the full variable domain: EPEVTQTPSHQVTQMGQEVILRCVPISNHLYFYWYRQILGQKVEFLVSFYNNEISEKSEIFDDQFSVERPDGSNFTLKIRSTKLEDSAMYFCASSVQGGGTEAFFGQGTRLTVV.

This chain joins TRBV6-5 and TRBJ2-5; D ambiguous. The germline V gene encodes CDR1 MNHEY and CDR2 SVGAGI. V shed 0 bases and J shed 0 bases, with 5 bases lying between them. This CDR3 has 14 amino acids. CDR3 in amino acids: CASSYSANQETQYF. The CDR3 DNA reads TGTGCCAGCAGTTACTCGGCAAACCAAGAGACCCAGTACTTC.

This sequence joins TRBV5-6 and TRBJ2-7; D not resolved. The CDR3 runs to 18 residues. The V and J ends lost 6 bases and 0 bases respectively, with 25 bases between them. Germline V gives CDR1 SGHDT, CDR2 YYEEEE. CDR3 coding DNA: TGTGCCAGCACCCAGAGCGTAAACTACTTACCCAGCTCCTACGAGCAGTACTTC. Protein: CASTQSVNYLPSSYEQYF.

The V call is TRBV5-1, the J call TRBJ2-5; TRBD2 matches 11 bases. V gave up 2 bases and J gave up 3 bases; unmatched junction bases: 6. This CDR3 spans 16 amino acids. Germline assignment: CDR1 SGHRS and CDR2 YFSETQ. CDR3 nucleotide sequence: TGCGCCAGCAGCTTTAGCGGGAGGGCCCTCGAAGAGACCCAGTACTTC. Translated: CASSFSGRALEETQYF. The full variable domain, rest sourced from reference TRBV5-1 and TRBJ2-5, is KAGVTQTPRYLIKTRGQQVTLSCSPISGHRSVSWYQQTPGQGLQFLFEYFSETQRNKGNFPGRFSGRQFSNSRSEMNVSTLELGDSALYLCASSFSGRALEETQYFGPGTRLLVL.

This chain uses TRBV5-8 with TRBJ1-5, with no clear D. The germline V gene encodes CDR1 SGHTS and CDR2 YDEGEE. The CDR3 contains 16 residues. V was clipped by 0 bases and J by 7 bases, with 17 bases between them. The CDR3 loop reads CASSLGEGLIAQPQHF. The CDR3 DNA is TGTGCCAGCAGCTTGGGCGAAGGATTGATTGCGCAGCCCCAGCATTTT.

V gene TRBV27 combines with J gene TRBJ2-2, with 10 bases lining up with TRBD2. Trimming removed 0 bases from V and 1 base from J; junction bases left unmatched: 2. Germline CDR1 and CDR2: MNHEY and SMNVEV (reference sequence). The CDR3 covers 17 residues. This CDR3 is CASSLSVAGGNTGELFF. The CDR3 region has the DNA TGTGCCAGCAGTTTATCGGTAGCGGGAGGGAACACCGGGGAGCTGTTTTTT.

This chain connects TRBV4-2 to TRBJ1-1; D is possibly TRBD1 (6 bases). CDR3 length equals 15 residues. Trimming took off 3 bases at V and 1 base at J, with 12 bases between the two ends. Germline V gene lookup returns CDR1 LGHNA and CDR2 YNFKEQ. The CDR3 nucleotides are TGTGCCAGCAGCCAGGGGGCCAGGGGGAACACTGAAGCTTTCTTT. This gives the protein CASSQGARGNTEAFF.

CDR3 DNA: TGTGCCAGCAGCTCCCTGGACAGGGCACTCGATGGCTACACCTTC. It yields the protein CASSSLDRALDGYTF. This rearrangement joins TRBV5-6 to TRBJ1-2; TRBD1 matches 8 bases. Per the germline V gene, CDR1 is SGHDT and CDR2 is YYEEEE. This CDR3 has 15 amino acids. The V and J ends lost 3 bases and 6 bases, in that order; junction bases with no gene match: 10.

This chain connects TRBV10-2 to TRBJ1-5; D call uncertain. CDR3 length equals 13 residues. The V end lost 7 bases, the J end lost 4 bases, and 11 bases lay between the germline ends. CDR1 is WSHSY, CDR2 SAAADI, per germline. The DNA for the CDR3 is TGCGCCAGCACCGGGCAGAAAAATCAGCCCCAGCATTTT. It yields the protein CASTGQKNQPQHF.

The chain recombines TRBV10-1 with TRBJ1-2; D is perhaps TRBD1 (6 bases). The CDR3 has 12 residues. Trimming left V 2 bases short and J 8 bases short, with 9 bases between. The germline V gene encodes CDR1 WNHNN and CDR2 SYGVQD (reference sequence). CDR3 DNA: TGCGCCAGCAGTGAGGGACAGTTGGGCTACACCTTC. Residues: CASSEGQLGYTF.

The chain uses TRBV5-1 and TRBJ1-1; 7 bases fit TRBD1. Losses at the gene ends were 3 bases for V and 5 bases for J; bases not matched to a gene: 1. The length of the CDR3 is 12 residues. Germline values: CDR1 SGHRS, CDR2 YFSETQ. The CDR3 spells CASSSTGTEAFF. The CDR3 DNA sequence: TGCGCCAGCAGCTCGACAGGGACTGAAGCTTTCTTT.

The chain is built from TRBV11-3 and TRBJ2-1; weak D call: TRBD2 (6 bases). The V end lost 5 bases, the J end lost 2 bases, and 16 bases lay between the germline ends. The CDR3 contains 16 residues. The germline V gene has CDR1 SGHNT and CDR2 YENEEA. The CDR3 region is CASSLQEGPTYNEQFF. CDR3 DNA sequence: TGTGCCAGCAGCCTTCAGGAGGGACCTACCTACAATGAGCAGTTCTTC.

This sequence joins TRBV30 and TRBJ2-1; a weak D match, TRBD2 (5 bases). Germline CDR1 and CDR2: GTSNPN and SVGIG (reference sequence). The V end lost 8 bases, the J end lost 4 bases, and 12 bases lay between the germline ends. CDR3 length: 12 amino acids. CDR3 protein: CAAWRQYNEQFF. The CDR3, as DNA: TGTGCCGCGTGGAGGCAGTACAATGAGCAGTTCTTC.

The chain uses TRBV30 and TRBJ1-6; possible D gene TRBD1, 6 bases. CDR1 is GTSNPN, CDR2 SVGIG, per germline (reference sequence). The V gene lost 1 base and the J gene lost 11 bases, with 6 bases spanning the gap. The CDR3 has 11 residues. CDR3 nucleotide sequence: TGTGCCTGGAGTGACAGGGCACCCCTCCACTTT. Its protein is CAWSDRAPLHF.

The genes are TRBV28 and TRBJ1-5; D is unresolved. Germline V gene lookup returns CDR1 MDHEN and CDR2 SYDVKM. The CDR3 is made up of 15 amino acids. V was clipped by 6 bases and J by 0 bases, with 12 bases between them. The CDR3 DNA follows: TGTGCCAGCAGACCCTACAGCGATAGCAATCAGCCCCAGCATTTT. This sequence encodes CASRPYSDSNQPQHF.

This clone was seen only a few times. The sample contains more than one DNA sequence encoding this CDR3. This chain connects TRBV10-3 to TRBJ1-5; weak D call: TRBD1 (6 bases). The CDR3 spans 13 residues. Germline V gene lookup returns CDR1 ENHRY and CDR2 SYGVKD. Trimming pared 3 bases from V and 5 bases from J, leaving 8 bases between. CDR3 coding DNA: TGTGCCATCAGTGAAAGGGGGGATCAGCCCCAGCATTTT. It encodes CAISERGDQPQHF.